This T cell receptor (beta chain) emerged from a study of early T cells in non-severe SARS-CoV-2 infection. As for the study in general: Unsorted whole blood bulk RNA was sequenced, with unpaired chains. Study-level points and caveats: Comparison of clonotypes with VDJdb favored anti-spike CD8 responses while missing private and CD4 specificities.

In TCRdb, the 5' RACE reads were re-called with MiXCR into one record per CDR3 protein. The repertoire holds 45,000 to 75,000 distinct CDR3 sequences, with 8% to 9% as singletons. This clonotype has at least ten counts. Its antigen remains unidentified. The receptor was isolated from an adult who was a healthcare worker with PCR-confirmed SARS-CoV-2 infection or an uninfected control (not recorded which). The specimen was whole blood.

Here the CDR3 reads CASSRSLVGLLGSYNEQFF. The CDR3 DNA reads TGTGCCAGTAGTAGGTCCCTGGTAGGCCTCCTGGGCTCCTACAATGAGCAGTTCTTC. The rearrangement links TRBV19 to TRBJ2-1, with D unclear. V lost 4 bases, J lost 0 bases, and 22 bases lay in between. The CDR3 contains 19 residues. Germline V lookup: CDR1 LNHDA, CDR2 SQIVND (reference sequence).